This TCR beta chain was identified during a study of graft-versus-host responses after intestinal transplantation. Study-level background: Transplant recipients had multivisceral, liver-intestinal, or isolated intestinal grafts. All of the recipients had induction that used anti-thymocyte globulin, then tacrolimus and steroids for 2 to 3 years.

V shed 6 bases and J shed 2 bases, with 14 bases lying between them. The CDR3 is 15 residues long. CDR1 MDHEN and CDR2 SYDVKM come from the germline V gene. About this clone: The antigen is unknown.

Overall study results and limits: Detected in recipient marrow were GvH clones, some of which were first observed in ileum or blood.

TCRdb's copy holds only in-frame clones and misses some; the assay was immunoSEQ multiplex PCR. The sample includes 150,000 or so clones, about 90% of them seen just once. V is TRBV28 and J is TRBJ1-5; D is perhaps TRBD1 (6 bases). This TCR was sampled from a human donor who received an intestinal transplant. The sequencing used unstimulated CD4+ T cells sorted from spleen or lymph node cells, collected before intestinal transplant. The CDR3 sequence is CASSITGLGNQPQHF. In nucleotides, the CDR3 is TGTGCCAGCAGCATTACAGGGTTGGGCAATCAGCCCCAGCATTTT.